This is a list of T cell receptor beta chains from one sample in a study of cytomegalovirus exposure and HLA in healthy donors. The assay was immunoSEQ multiplex PCR, and TCRdb's table has in-frame clones only and misses some. The sample records fewer than 120,000 clones, nearly 80% being singletons. Sequencing was carried out using PBMCs. The source of these receptors is a woman aged 25 to 39 in good health and CMV-seronegative. CDR3s include the opening cysteine and the closing phenylalanine or tryptophan.

V gene	CDR3 length	J gene	CDR3 protein
TRBV10-3	17	TRBJ1-2	CAISEHPGGATNYGYTF
TRBV30	12	TRBJ2-7	CAWSVGSYEQYF
TRBV19	15	TRBJ1-1	CASSMNRVGNSEAFF
TRBV27	12	TRBJ2-1	CASRTRRTEQFF
TRBV4-1	17	TRBJ2-4	CASSQDSGSLAKNIQYF
TRBV28	14	TRBJ1-1	CASSLGPRGVEAFF
TRBV28	19	TRBJ2-1	CASSSGLQRARGSYNEQFF
TRBV2	15	TRBJ1-1	CASSEIGTVNTEAFF
TRBV7-8	15	TRBJ2-2	CASSVTGKVVGELFF
TRBV4-2	14	TRBJ2-3	CASSQDTGYGTQYF
TRBV6-5	13	TRBJ1-1	CASSWTTNTEAFF
TRBV7-9	13	TRBJ1-5	CASSLVESQPQHF
TRBV30	15	TRBJ1-5	CAWGQGARRGQPQHF
TRBV7-3	15	TRBJ2-5	CASSRSGGAAETQYF
TRBV5-4	16	TRBJ2-7	CASSSPWGSSSYEQYF
TRBV4-1	14	TRBJ1-2	CASSQDLTTVGYTF
TRBV7-2	15	TRBJ1-2	CASSLAGTGSNGYTF
TRBV15	13	TRBJ2-5	CATSRDRGGEQYF
TRBV4-2	15	TRBJ1-1	CASSQSSQGDTEAFF
TRBV30	14	TRBJ1-2	CAWTGTGSRYGYTF
TRBV7-9	15	TRBJ1-1	CASSYGGGLNTEAFF
TRBV30	15	TRBJ1-3	CAWSRDSGSGNTIYF
TRBV6-5	13	TRBJ2-1	CASSHFDTNEQFF
TRBV7-8	16	TRBJ1-6	CASSLAGQGGNSPLHF
TRBV25-1	16	TRBJ2-7	CASSGQGLTLIYEQYF
TRBV4-1	15	TRBJ2-7	CASSQTLQIAYEQYF
TRBV7-2	15	TRBJ2-7	CASSPLGARENQQYF
TRBV29-1	12	TRBJ2-1	CSVDGASDEQFF
TRBV11-2	14	TRBJ2-1	CASSWTSGGNEQFF
TRBV4-3	18	TRBJ2-2	CASSQGASGVVYFGELFF
TRBV10-3	12	TRBJ1-4	CAISDRGEKLFF
TRBV18	15	TRBJ1-6	CASSDRGLNNSPLHF